The 25 T cell receptor beta chains below all came from one sample that was sequenced in a study of read filtering for tumor transcriptome and immune sequencing. Molecular barcoded adaptors covering alpha/delta and beta/gamma chains were used on roughly 370 ng RNA. In TCRdb, the reads were re-called with MiXCR into one record per CDR3 protein. The data hold 40,000 or so distinct CDR3 sequences, with around 15% observed a single time. The specimen was a population of CD138-negative cells sorted from bone marrow. Receptor source: a donor at least 40 years old with multiple myeloma.

This clonotype was recorded at least ten times. DNA of the CDR3: TGTGCCAGCAGCCCAAGACAGGGAGGCACCGGGGAGCTGTTTTTT. Translated: CASSPRQGGTGELFF. The rearrangement uses TRBV7-9 and TRBJ2-2, with D possibly TRBD1 on 7 matching bases. V lost 5 bases to trimming and J lost 4 bases, with 14 bases between them. The CDR3 runs 15 residues. The germline CDR1 and CDR2 sequences are SEHNR and FQNEAQ (reference sequence).

This clonotype was observed a handful of times. This chain links TRBV7-2 with TRBJ1-1; D call uncertain. The CDR3 is 13 amino acids. V lost 5 bases and J 2 bases, leaving 9 bases between the germline ends. Looked up from germline, CDR1 is SGHTA and CDR2 is FQGNSA. The CDR3 sequence is CASSHLVNTEAFF. In DNA form, the CDR3 reads TGTGCCAGCAGCCACCTGGTTAACACTGAAGCTTTCTTT.

In its sample, this clonotype was seen many times. The V call is TRBV9, the J call TRBJ2-1; D may correspond to TRBD1 or TRBD2 (5 bases each). CDR3 size: 16 residues. V was shortened by 0 bases and J by 0 bases, with 10 bases between the two germline ends. Per the germline V gene, CDR1 is SGDLS and CDR2 is YYNGEE. DNA of the CDR3: TGTGCCAGCAGCGTAGCTTCGGGGCCCTCCTACAATGAGCAGTTCTTC. Translated, it gives CASSVASGPSYNEQFF.

This clonotype was picked up many times. The chain links TRBV4-1 to TRBJ1-5, with 8 bases aligning to TRBD1. The CDR3 consists of 18 residues. The germline gives CDR1 MGHRA, CDR2 YSYEKL. The V and J ends lost 5 bases and 7 bases, in that order; junction bases with no gene match: 19. CDR3 DNA sequence: TGCGCCAGCAGCGAAGTGTACTCGGGACAGGCGATACGGCAGCCCCAGCATTTT. It encodes CASSEVYSGQAIRQPQHF.

This clonotype was counted at least ten times. The V and J genes are TRBV7-8 and TRBJ2-5; tentatively, D is TRBD1 or TRBD2 (6 bases each). Germline CDR1 reads SGHVS; CDR2 reads FQNEAQ. V was pared by 6 bases and J by 5 bases, with 10 bases between. The CDR3 spans 12 residues. For the CDR3, the DNA is TGTGCCAGCAGTAAAGGGGGGGAGACCCAGTACTTC. Translating gives CASSKGGETQYF.

This clonotype was seen many times. The rearrangement links TRBV28 to TRBJ2-3; TRBD2 matches at 9 bases. There are 20 residues in the CDR3. The germline gives CDR1 MDHEN, CDR2 SYDVKM. The V segment lost 8 bases and the J segment 0 bases; nucleotides outside the gene matches: 21. CDR3 residues: CASLTLGGGEASGSTDTQYF. The CDR3 DNA reads as TGTGCCAGCCTAACTCTGGGCGGGGGGGAAGCAAGTGGTAGCACAGATACGCAGTATTTT.

Many counts were recorded for this clonotype. V is TRBV4-2 and J is TRBJ1-6, with TRBD1 matching over 9 bases. This CDR3 spans 16 amino acids. Germline CDR1 LGHNA, CDR2 YNFKEQ. V was pared by 2 bases and J by 9 bases, with 8 bases of the junction left unmatched. CDR3 in DNA: TGTGCCAGCAGCCAACCACAGGGGGCACGGGGTTCACCCCTCCACTTT. Residues: CASSQPQGARGSPLHF.

Comment on this clonotype: At one end the junction does not follow the germline gene, possibly because of a read error. The J gene is TRBJ2-7, the V gene TRBV6-6; D could derive from TRBD1 or TRBD2 (5 bases each). From germline, CDR1 is MNHNY and CDR2 SVGAGI (reference sequence). The length of the CDR3 is 12 residues. CDR3 region: CASRGTEYEQYF. The CDR3, as DNA: TGCGCCAGCAGAGGGACGGAGTACGAGCAGTACTTC.

This clonotype was seen ten or more times. The chain links TRBV28 to TRBJ1-2; D remains ambiguous. V lost 6 bases, J lost 5 bases, and 19 bases lay in between. Germline V CDR1 and CDR2: MDHEN, SYDVKM. The CDR3 covers 15 residues. The CDR3, as DNA: TGTGCCAGCAGCGTTCCCGCGACAAAGGTTTATGGCTACACCTTC. Protein product: CASSVPATKVYGYTF.

With respect to this clonotype: A much larger clone sits a single nucleotide away, making a read error possible. The genes are TRBV6-5 and TRBJ2-3; D is unresolved. The V and J ends lost 2 bases and 4 bases respectively, with 10 bases between them. Germline V gene data show CDR1 as MNHEY and CDR2 as SVGAGI. This CDR3 contains 14 residues. The CDR3 protein is CASSYRHSADTQYF. The CDR3 nucleotides are TGTGCCAGCAGTTACAGGCACAGTGCAGATACGCAGTATTTT.

As for this clonotype: A read error may be the cause here, since a much bigger clone is one base away. The chain joins TRBV7-9 to TRBJ2-2; D is uncertain. Looked up from germline, CDR1 is SEHNR and CDR2 is FQNEAQ (reference sequence). The CDR3 runs to 12 residues. The CDR3 reads CDSSLYTGELFF. The DNA for the CDR3 is TGTGACAGCAGCTTATACACCGGGGAGCTGTTTTTT. The variable domain in full, with the rest retrieved from reference TRBV7-9 and TRBJ2-2, is DTGVSQNPRHKITKRGQNVTFRCDPISEHNRLYWYRQTLGQGPEFLTYFQNEAQLEKSRLLSDRFSAERPKGSFSTLEIQRTEQGDSAMYLCDSSLYTGELFFGEGSRLTVL.

Note on this clonotype: Given a far larger clone just one base away, this is likely a sequencing read error. The rearrangement uses TRBV5-5 and TRBJ2-7, with TRBD1 as a possible D gene (6 bases). The J call may be mistaken, given a closer DNA end match to TRBJ2-1. The CDR3 covers 16 residues. Germline CDR1 reads SGHKS; CDR2 reads YYEKEE (reference sequence). As DNA, the CDR3 is TGCGCCAGCAGCGGACCGAAGGACAGATTCTCCTACGAGCAGTTCTTC. Protein product: CASSGPKDRFSYEQFF.

At least ten counts were recorded for this clonotype. The chain links TRBV27 to TRBJ1-6; TRBD1 might be the D (6 bases). In germline, CDR1 is MNHEY, CDR2 SMNVEV (reference sequence). Deletions cut 3 bases from V and 8 bases from J, with 8 bases between. The CDR3 is made up of 13 amino acids. CDR3 nucleotides: TGTGCCAGCAGTTTGGGGGCCGATTCACCCCTCCACTTT. It specifies CASSLGADSPLHF.

This clonotype was observed at least ten times. V usage is TRBV19 and J usage is TRBJ2-2; D gene ambiguous. Trimming pared 2 bases from V and 3 bases from J, leaving 13 bases between. CDR1 and CDR2 (germline): LNHDA, SQIVND (reference sequence). CDR3 size: 16 residues. In nucleotides, the CDR3 is TGTGCCAGTAGTATAATGTGGTCCAGCTACACCGGGGAGCTGTTTTTT. Protein product: CASSIMWSSYTGELFF.

This clonotype appeared many times. The V call is TRBV20-1, the J call TRBJ1-1; 7 bases match TRBD1. The CDR3 length is 14 residues. Germline CDR1 and CDR2: DFQATT and SNEGSKA (reference sequence). V trimming: 6 bases; J trimming: 5 bases; junction bases outside the gene matches: 12. The CDR3 bases are TGCAGTGCCCGAGCCGGGACAGTTGAGACTGAAGCTTTCTTT. Protein product: CSARAGTVETEAFF.

This clonotype has a handful of counts. This CDR3 is CSVDRGDLGNYGYTF. The CDR3 nucleotides are TGCAGTGTGGACAGAGGGGATCTAGGAAACTATGGCTACACCTTC. V gene TRBV20-1 combines with J gene TRBJ1-2; D possibly corresponds to TRBD1 (6 bases). The CDR3 runs to 15 residues. CDR1 DFQATT and CDR2 SNEGSKA come from the germline V gene (reference sequence). V shed 7 bases and J shed 2 bases, with 20 bases lying between them.

This clonotype showed up many times. V is TRBV29-1 and J is TRBJ2-3; 7 bases match TRBD1. Losses at the gene ends were 1 base for V and 3 bases for J; bases not matched to a gene: 1. Per germline, CDR1 SQVTM and CDR2 ANQGSEA. The CDR3 runs 13 residues. CDR3 sequence (DNA): TGCAGCGTTGAAGGACAGGGTACAGATACGCAGTATTTT. This codes for CSVEGQGTDTQYF.

This clonotype was detected ten times or more. This rearrangement joins TRBV27 to TRBJ2-2; D gene uncertain. The CDR3 consists of 13 residues. From germline, CDR1 is MNHEY and CDR2 SMNVEV (reference sequence). V shed 3 bases and J shed 2 bases, with 4 bases lying between them. CDR3: CASSLYNTGELFF. The CDR3 coding sequence is TGTGCCAGCAGTTTGTATAACACCGGGGAGCTGTTTTTT.

There are many counts of this clonotype. The chain employs TRBV6-5 and TRBJ1-1; 12 bases are a match to TRBD1. V lost 0 bases to trimming and J lost 1 base; unmatched junction nucleotides: 6. The CDR3 runs 18 residues. Germline V lookup: CDR1 MNHEY, CDR2 SVGAGI. This chain's CDR3 is CASSYSIGTGGENTEAFF. CDR3 nucleotides: TGTGCCAGCAGTTACTCGATTGGGACAGGGGGCGAGAACACTGAAGCTTTCTTT.

This clonotype was counted many times. V is TRBV6-5 and J is TRBJ2-2; a possible D gene is TRBD2 (5 bases). CDR3 length equals 13 residues. Germline V gives CDR1 MNHEY, CDR2 SVGAGI. Trimming cost V 8 bases and J 4 bases, with 11 bases left between them. The CDR3 loop is CASRGPTTGELFF. The DNA for the CDR3 is TGTGCCAGCCGGGGTCCCACCACCGGGGAGCTGTTTTTT.

Many counts were recorded for this clonotype. The chain employs TRBV6-2 or TRBV6-3 and TRBJ1-5; 7 nucleotides match TRBD1. Germline V CDR1 and CDR2: MNHEY, SVGEGT. CDR3 length equals 14 residues. V gave up 7 bases and J gave up 6 bases; unmatched junction bases: 9. The CDR3 region has the DNA TGTGCCAGCACCGGACAGGCTAGGGGTCAGCCCCAGCATTTT. Translation gives CASTGQARGQPQHF.

There are many counts of this clonotype. The chain recombines TRBV2 with TRBJ2-1, with TRBD1 identical over 7 bases. CDR1 and CDR2 (germline): SNHLY, FYNNEI. This CDR3 has 12 amino acids. The junction had 1 base not matched to a gene; V was cut back by 8 bases and J by 3 bases. The CDR3 bases are TGTGCCAGCCGGGACAGCTACAATGAGCAGTTCTTC. This gives the protein CASRDSYNEQFF.

V usage is TRBV12-3 or TRBV12-4 and J usage is TRBJ1-1; D is possibly TRBD1 (5 bases). This CDR3 region has 13 residues. Trimming took off 4 bases at V and 11 bases at J, with 17 bases between the two ends. The CDR3 spells CASSSDIGRDAFF. The CDR3 bases are TGTGCCAGCAGTTCTGATATCGGCAGGGACGCTTTCTTT.

The sample holds many counts of this clonotype. The chain carries TRBV7-9 and TRBJ2-3, with unresolved D. The CDR3 loop spans 13 amino acids. The germline gives CDR1 SEHNR, CDR2 FQNEAQ (reference sequence). V was trimmed by 7 bases and J by 6 bases, leaving 14 bases between them. CDR3 sequence (DNA): TGTGCCAGCAATCGGCAGGAGCATGATACGCAGTATTTT. Translating it yields CASNRQEHDTQYF.

Concerning this clonotype itself: This probably arose from a read error, given a far larger clone one base away. V and J are TRBV12-3 or TRBV12-4 and TRBJ1-1; D unclear. This CDR3 has 12 residues. In DNA, the CDR3 is TGTGCCAGCAGCTTCATGAACACTGGAGCTTTCTTT. It codes for CASSFMNTGAFF.